The source of this TCR beta chain is a study of blood T cell repertoires in COVID-19. Produced via immunoSEQ multiplex PCR; TCRdb's table is partial and in-frame only. The sample contains fewer than 250,000 clones, approximately 86% of which appear only once. The CDR3 has 12 residues. Per germline, CDR1 LGHDT and CDR2 YNNKEL (reference sequence). V lost 1 base, J lost 10 bases, and 5 bases lay in between. This clone was seen only a few times. The source material was PBMCs or T cells enriched from blood (not recorded which). The sequence derives from a woman aged 25 to 39 with acute COVID-19. The chain joins TRBV3-1 (or the pseudogene TRBV3-2) to TRBJ1-6; D not certain. The DNA for the CDR3 is TGTGCCAGCAGCCAAGGCGCCTCACCCCTCCACTTT. Translating it yields CASSQGASPLHF.